Presented here are 15 T cell receptor beta chains from one specimen sequenced in a study of cytomegalovirus exposure and HLA in healthy donors (dated by TCRdb to about 2017). The library relied on the immunoSEQ multiplex PCR assay. For the multiplex PCR, a mixture combining 60 forward primers for TCR Vbeta segments and 13 reverse primers for TCR Jbeta segments was used. TCRdb obtained this table from immuneACCESS and retained in-frame rearrangements with V and J assigned. These tables miss some clones; where compared with another copy, unresolved V genes account for less than half of the shortfall, and the remainder is unexplained. This sample gives about 160,000 clones in total; roughly two thirds of them show up just once. Of the sample, 2.5% to 3% is held by the ten largest clones. Sample: PBMCs. The receptors originated from a woman aged 25 to 39 in good health and CMV-seronegative.

V is TRBV2 and J is TRBJ1-1; D is unresolved. The V and J ends lost 3 bases and 10 bases respectively, with 12 bases between them. The germline CDR1 and CDR2 sequences are SNHLY and FYNNEI. This CDR3 contains 12 residues. The CDR3 DNA reads TGTGCCAGCAGTGACCAAAGGAGGTCAGCTTTCTTT. As protein: CASSDQRRSAFF.

The chain is built from TRBV7-3 and TRBJ1-2; perhaps TRBD1 as D (6 bases). Germline V gives CDR1 SGHTA, CDR2 FQGTGA. V lost 1 base, J lost 4 bases, and 13 bases lay in between. The CDR3 runs 15 residues. In DNA, the CDR3 is TGTGCCAGCAGCTTAAGTGGGGGGGCGACCTATGGCTACACCTTC. Translating gives CASSLSGGATYGYTF.

In this sample, this clone turned up a few times. The V call is TRBV6-6, the J call TRBJ1-3; weak D call: TRBD1 (5 bases). Germline lookup yields CDR1 MNHNY and CDR2 SVGAGI (reference sequence). The V gene lost 6 bases and the J gene lost 0 bases, with 9 bases spanning the gap. The CDR3 is 14 amino acids. CDR3 loop: CASSGTDSGNTIYF. CDR3 bases: TGTGCCAGCAGCGGGACTGACTCTGGAAACACCATATATTTT.

This sequence joins TRBV29-1 and TRBJ1-2, with TRBD1 identical over 7 bases. The CDR3 extends over 12 amino acids. The V segment lost 0 bases and the J segment 8 bases; nucleotides outside the gene matches: 3. Per germline, CDR1 SQVTM and CDR2 ANQGSEA. CDR3 DNA: TGCAGCGTTGAAGATCGAGGGGGCGGCTACACCTTC. Residues: CSVEDRGGGYTF.

The chain has TRBV29-1 and TRBJ1-2, with D perhaps matching TRBD1 (5 bases). CDR3 length: 12 residues. The germline gives CDR1 SQVTM, CDR2 ANQGSEA. Trimming pared 3 bases from V and 2 bases from J, leaving 7 bases between. In DNA form, the CDR3 reads TGCAGCGTTGAGGACACCAACTATGGCTACACCTTC. Translation: CSVEDTNYGYTF.

The rearrangement links TRBV5-8 to TRBJ2-7; TRBD2 matches 9 bases. V was clipped by 1 base and J by 2 bases; unmatched bases: 4. The length of the CDR3 is 15 residues. Germline lookup yields CDR1 SGHTS and CDR2 YDEGEE. The DNA of the CDR3 is TGTGCCAGCAGCTTGAGTAGCGGGAGTCCCTACGAGCAGTACTTC. The encoded protein is CASSLSSGSPYEQYF.

This chain connects TRBV14 to TRBJ1-2, with D maybe TRBD1 (5 bases). Germline V gene lookup returns CDR1 SGHDN and CDR2 FVKESK. The CDR3 totals 13 residues. V gave up 4 bases and J gave up 7 bases, with 13 bases separating them. The CDR3 is CASSLLKGVGYTF. CDR3 DNA sequence: TGTGCCAGCAGCCTTTTGAAAGGGGTTGGCTACACCTTC.

A few counts support this clone. The J gene is TRBJ1-2, the V gene TRBV4-3, with a weak D call TRBD1 (6 bases). From germline, CDR1 is LGHNA and CDR2 YSLEER. The CDR3 is 14 amino acids. Between the trimmed V and J ends, which lost 0 bases and 5 bases, there was a span of 10 bases. The DNA of the CDR3 is TGCGCCAGCAGCCAAGATCGCACAGGGTATGGCTACACCTTC. The encoded protein is CASSQDRTGYGYTF.

The J gene is TRBJ2-2, the V gene TRBV14; TRBD2 matches 8 bases. Per germline, CDR1 SGHDN and CDR2 FVKESK. The CDR3 is 15 residues long. V was clipped by 1 base and J by 7 bases; unmatched bases: 5. The CDR3 coding sequence is TGTGCCAGCAGCCAAGTTCGAGCGGGAGTCGGGGAGCTGTTTTTT. This codes for CASSQVRAGVGELFF. The full variable domain, its missing parts supplied by reference TRBV14 and TRBJ2-2, is EAGVTQFPSHSVIEKGQTVTLRCDPISGHDNLYWYRRVMGKEIKFLLHFVKESKQDESGMPNNRFLAERTGGTYSTLKVQPAELEDSGVYFCASSQVRAGVGELFFGEGSRLTVL.

J is TRBJ2-6 and V is TRBV7-3; weak D call: TRBD2 (5 bases). CDR3 size: 17 residues. Trimming cost V 3 bases and J 0 bases, with 12 bases left between them. The germline gives CDR1 SGHTA, CDR2 FQGTGA. The CDR3 protein is CASSFLRGFSGANVLTF. The CDR3 nucleotides are TGTGCCAGCAGCTTCCTTCGGGGTTTCTCTGGGGCCAACGTCCTGACTTTC.

The sample holds one count of this clone. The chain carries TRBV19 and TRBJ1-6; 7 positions match TRBD1. Germline assignment: CDR1 LNHDA and CDR2 SQIVND (reference sequence). V was clipped by 5 bases and J by 7 bases; unmatched bases: 8. This CDR3 has 15 residues. For the CDR3, the DNA is TGTGCCAGTAGTCCGACGTTGACAGGGAATTCACCCCTCCACTTT. It encodes CASSPTLTGNSPLHF.

CDR3 residues: CASSQDRAAQISGANVLTF. The CDR3 bases are TGCGCCAGCAGCCAAGACAGGGCAGCGCAGATCTCTGGGGCCAACGTCCTGACTTTC. The chain employs TRBV4-3 and TRBJ2-6; perhaps TRBD1 as D (5 bases). Germline CDR1 LGHNA, CDR2 YSLEER. Trimming shortened V by 0 bases and J by 0 bases, and 15 bases separated the two germline ends. The CDR3 consists of 19 residues.

The chain links TRBV7-3 to TRBJ2-2; D is unresolved. The CDR3 totals 12 residues. Germline V gene lookup returns CDR1 SGHTA and CDR2 FQGTGA. V lost 6 bases and J lost 3, with 5 bases in between. CDR3 residues: CASSIHTGELFF. DNA of the CDR3: TGTGCCAGCAGTATTCACACCGGGGAGCTGTTTTTT.

V gene TRBV7-6 combines with J gene TRBJ2-3; D is unclear. The V gene's germline CDR1 is SGHVS and CDR2 FNYEAQ. With 3 bases removed from V and 0 bases from J, the gap between germline ends came to 10 bases. This CDR3 contains 15 residues. The CDR3 coding sequence is TGTGCCAGCAGCTTTTTTCCCAGTAGCACAGATACGCAGTATTTT. It yields the protein CASSFFPSSTDTQYF. The variable domain in full, with the rest retrieved from reference TRBV7-6 and TRBJ2-3, is GAGVSQSPRYKVTKRGQDVALRCDPISGHVSLYWYRQALGQGPEFLTYFNYEAQQDKSGLPNDRFSAERPEGSISTLTIQRTEQRDSAMYRCASSFFPSSTDTQYFGPGTRLTVL.

The chain joins TRBV10-3 to TRBJ1-2; D perhaps matches TRBD1 (5 bases). Looked up from germline, CDR1 is ENHRY and CDR2 is SYGVKD. CDR3 length: 14 amino acids. Trimming cost V 1 base and J 8 bases, with 14 bases left between them. CDR3 coding DNA: TGTGCCATCAGTGAGTGGCAGGTCCCAGGGGGCTACACCTTC. Translating gives CAISEWQVPGGYTF.